Listed below are T cell receptor beta chains from one sample, sequenced in a study of long-term antiretroviral therapy in people with HIV. Sequencing used immunoSEQ multiplex PCR; TCRdb keeps in-frame clones, though not all of them. The table lists about 40,000 clones, 83% of them singletons. Sequenced material: unsorted PBMCs, taken 1 year after starting antiretroviral therapy. These receptor sequences come from a man younger than 35 with HIV. The CDR3 runs from the conserved cysteine through the conserved F or W. Fields, in order: J gene, D gene, clone size, V gene, CDR3 DNA, CDR3 protein. D genes are given only for firm matches. A clone size is listed for some rows: how often the clone was seen (once, few, many), or a class if it is expanded.

j_gene: TRBJ1-1
d_gene: NA
abundance: NA
v_gene: TRBV29-1
CDR3nt: TGCAGCGTGGACAGGAACACTGAAGCTTTCTTT
CDR3aa: CSVDRNTEAFF

j_gene: TRBJ1-2
d_gene: NA
abundance: NA
v_gene: TRBV18
CDR3nt: TGTGCCAGCTCACCGGACGGTAATCCCGTGGGAGGTGTACCCTCGAACTATGGCTACACCTTC
CDR3aa: CASSPDGNPVGGVPSNYGYTF

j_gene: TRBJ2-7
d_gene: NA
abundance: NA
v_gene: TRBV6-6
CDR3nt: TGTGCCAGCAGTTACGGGGGGCCGACCTACGAGCAGTACTTC
CDR3aa: CASSYGGPTYEQYF

j_gene: TRBJ2-7
d_gene: TRBD1
abundance: NA
v_gene: TRBV28
CDR3nt: TGTGCCAGCAGTTTACCCCAAACCCGCACAGGGGACGAGCAGTACTTC
CDR3aa: CASSLPQTRTGDEQYF

j_gene: TRBJ2-3
d_gene: NA
abundance: NA
v_gene: TRBV5-1
CDR3nt: TGCGCCAGCAGCTTGGTACTGAGCACAGATACGCAGTATTTT
CDR3aa: CASSLVLSTDTQYF

j_gene: TRBJ1-6
d_gene: TRBD1
abundance: NA
v_gene: TRBV11-3
CDR3nt: TGTGCCAGCAGCTTTGGGACAGGGGTAAGCTCACCCCTCCACTTT
CDR3aa: CASSFGTGVSSPLHF

j_gene: TRBJ1-1
d_gene: NA
abundance: NA
v_gene: TRBV7-6
CDR3nt: TGTGCCAGCAGCCACAACCGGCATCTCAAGGACGAGAACACTGAAGCTTTCTTT
CDR3aa: CASSHNRHLKDENTEAFF

j_gene: TRBJ2-7
d_gene: NA
abundance: once
v_gene: TRBV19
CDR3nt: TGTGCCAGTAGTCAGTCAGGCCGAGTCTACGAGCAGTACTTC
CDR3aa: CASSQSGRVYEQYF

j_gene: TRBJ2-1
d_gene: TRBD1
abundance: medium-sized
v_gene: TRBV14
CDR3nt: TGTGCCAGCAGCCATTTACCGGGACAGGGTGACAATGAGCAGTTCTTC
CDR3aa: CASSHLPGQGDNEQFF

j_gene: TRBJ1-1
d_gene: NA
abundance: once
v_gene: TRBV27
CDR3nt: TGTGCCAGCAAACAACCATGGGACACTGAAGCTTTCTTT
CDR3aa: CASKQPWDTEAFF

j_gene: TRBJ2-7
d_gene: NA
abundance: NA
v_gene: TRBV6-4
CDR3nt: TGTGCCAGCAGTCTTCAGGGGGAGCAGTACTTC
CDR3aa: CASSLQGEQYF

j_gene: TRBJ1-5
d_gene: NA
abundance: NA
v_gene: TRBV20-1
CDR3nt: TGCAGTGCCGGGAGCAATCAGCCCCAGCATTTT
CDR3aa: CSAGSNQPQHF